Below are 2 T cell receptor beta chains sequenced from a single sample in a study of Ad26.COV2.S vaccination and SARS-CoV-2 variants. Sequencing was performed with immunoSEQ multiplex PCR; in TCRdb, only in-frame clones are kept and a portion is missing. The top ten clones hold roughly 3.3% of a sample with about 350,000 clones, roughly 81% of them seen once. The treatment was: 19 received Ad26.COV2.S at low or high dose, single or two shots; about 5 received placebo; per-sample allocation not given. Day 63 after the first vaccine or placebo injection was the time point for sampling. The sequencing here drew on peripheral blood, taken in a trial of Ad26.COV2.S vaccine versus placebo. The receptors come from a person aged 18 to 59 who received the Ad26.COV2.S COVID-19 vaccine or a placebo.

This chain joins TRBV27 and TRBJ2-7, with 9 bases that match TRBD1. CDR1 is MNHEY, CDR2 SMNVEV, per germline (reference sequence). The junction had 7 bases not matched to a gene; V was cut back by 4 bases and J by 3 bases. The CDR3 consists of 15 residues. As DNA, the CDR3 is TGTGCCAGCAGTTATAGGAGGACAGGGGTCTACGAGCAGTACTTC. Its translation: CASSYRRTGVYEQYF.

This clone appeared a few times. The V call is TRBV9, the J call TRBJ1-6, with no clear D. Between the trimmed V and J ends, which lost 4 bases and 9 bases, there was a span of 11 bases. Germline lookup yields CDR1 SGDLS and CDR2 YYNGEE. CDR3 size: 13 residues. The CDR3 coding sequence is TGTGCCAGCAGCAAAGTTGAGGGTTCACCCCTCCACTTT. It translates to CASSKVEGSPLHF.